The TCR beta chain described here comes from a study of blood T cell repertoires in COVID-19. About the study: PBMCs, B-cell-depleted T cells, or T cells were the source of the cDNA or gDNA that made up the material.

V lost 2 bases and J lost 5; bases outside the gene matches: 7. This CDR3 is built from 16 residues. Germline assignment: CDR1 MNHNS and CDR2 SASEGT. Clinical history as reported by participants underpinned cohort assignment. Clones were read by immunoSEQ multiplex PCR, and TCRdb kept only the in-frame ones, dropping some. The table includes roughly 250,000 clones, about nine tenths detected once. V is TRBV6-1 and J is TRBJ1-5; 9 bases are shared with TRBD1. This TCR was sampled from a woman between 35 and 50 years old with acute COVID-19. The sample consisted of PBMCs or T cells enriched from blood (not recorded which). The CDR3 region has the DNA TGTGCCAGCAGTGAACGCTACGACAGGGGGGATCAGCCCCAGCATTTT. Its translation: CASSERYDRGDQPQHF.